This TCR beta chain is from a study of cytomegalovirus exposure and HLA in healthy donors. Study findings and constraints: TCR association rates varied by HLA locus in a later analysis, with DRB1 highest and HLA-C lowest.

This CDR3 contains 12 residues. Germline V gene sequence: CDR1 LNHDA, CDR2 SQIVND (reference sequence). With 8 bases removed from V and 1 base from J, the gap between germline ends came to 6 bases. On this clone: Its antigen is unidentified.

A multiplex PCR was run with 60 Vbeta primers and 13 Jbeta primers. The table came from immunoSEQ multiplex PCR; TCRdb's copy has only in-frame clones and leaves some out. The profile shows approximately 110,000 clones, roughly 72% of them singletons. When sampled, the donors appeared nominally healthy, though they likely had unrecorded immune exposures. The TCR originated in a middle-aged woman in good health and CMV-seropositive. The gene calls are TRBV19 and TRBJ1-5, with unresolved D. The sequencing input was PBMCs. The chain's CDR3 is CASGRSNQPQHF. CDR3 sequence (DNA): TGTGCCAGTGGGCGAAGCAATCAGCCCCAGCATTTT.